The present T cell receptor (beta chain) was sequenced within a study of response to subunit inactivated influenza vaccine. This clonotype was recorded many times. Its antigen is as yet unknown. TCRdb passed the RT-PCR reads through MiXCR, listing each CDR3 protein once. The sample holds some 640,000 distinct CDR3 sequences; approximately 14% are singletons and the top ten take 6% to 7%. V lost 7 bases, J lost 7 bases, and 16 bases lay in between. The CDR3 totals 13 residues. CDR1 is MDHEN and CDR2 is SYDVKM in the germline V gene. Whole-study results and caveats: Authors proposed each seasonal influenza vaccination draws in few new T cells.

The V gene is TRBV28, the J gene TRBJ1-1; the D is unclear. The sequence was collected from a man aged 50-59 years who received an inactivated influenza vaccine. The specimen comprised PBMCs from blood, sampled less than 15 days before vaccination. CDR3 bases: TGTGCCAGCACCCTCGGACCGCTAGGTGAAGCTTTCTTT. It codes for CASTLGPLGEAFF.